Following are 23 T cell receptor beta chains from one sample sequenced in a study of CD8+ T cells in alopecia areata (dated by TCRdb to between 2017 and 2018). The library came from the immunoSEQ multiplex PCR assay. For TCR sequencing, RNA was extracted from every sample and reverse transcribed into cDNA to serve as template. Here the immuneACCESS table is served through TCRdb, limited to in-frame sequences with V and J called. Missing clones are a known gap in these copies; in checked studies unresolved V genes cover under half, and the rest lacks a known reason. In all, the sample holds under 40,000 clones, and roughly half of those were seen once. The ten largest clones take up more than 1.5% of the sample. For 5 or 6 biomarker-study patients, CD4+ cells were further sorted into CD25+CD127- cells. Sequenced material: CD4+ Tregs sorted from blood. These receptor sequences come from a human donor with alopecia areata.

This clone has only a few counts. The rearrangement links TRBV7-9 to TRBJ2-1; no definite D call. Germline-derived CDR1 and CDR2 are SEHNR and FQNEAQ (reference sequence). The V end was cut by 4 bases, the J end by 0 bases, with 13 bases between. The CDR3 consists of 16 residues. CDR3 in amino acids: CASSWIPLSSYNEQFF. The CDR3 bases are TGTGCCAGCAGCTGGATACCCCTAAGCTCCTACAATGAGCAGTTCTTC.

The rearrangement uses TRBV7-2 and TRBJ2-5; TRBD2 matches at 7 bases. This CDR3 has 15 residues. Germline V gene data show CDR1 as SGHTA and CDR2 as FQGNSA. V was pared by 0 bases and J by 4 bases, with 5 bases of the junction left unmatched. CDR3 in DNA: TGTGCCAGCAGCTTAGCGGCGAGCGGGACAGAGACCCAGTACTTC. It yields the protein CASSLAASGTETQYF.

The genes are TRBV18 and TRBJ2-7; TRBD1 matches at 9 bases. Looked up from germline, CDR1 is KGHSH and CDR2 is LQKENI. The CDR3 length is 14 residues. Germline trimming cut 5 bases from V and 6 bases from J; bases unmatched to any gene: 8. The DNA of the CDR3 is TGTGCCAGCTCAGGGCTCGGGACAGGGTCCGAGCAGTACTTC. Its protein product is CASSGLGTGSEQYF.

CDR3: CASSEQGRHYEQYF. The DNA for the CDR3 is TGCGCCAGCAGCGAACAGGGCAGACACTACGAGCAGTACTTC. V gene TRBV4-3 combines with J gene TRBJ2-7, with a weak D call TRBD1 (6 bases). The germline CDR1 and CDR2 sequences are LGHNA and YSLEER. V lost 5 bases and J lost 3, with 14 bases in between. This CDR3 is 14 amino acids long.

The chain links TRBV5-6 to TRBJ1-5; TRBD1 matches 10 bases. The CDR3 is 15 residues long. Germline V gene lookup returns CDR1 SGHDT and CDR2 YYEEEE. The junction had 6 bases not matched to a gene; V was cut back by 2 bases and J by 7 bases. The CDR3 DNA follows: TGTGCCAGCAGCTTCCTCGGGACAGGGGAACAGCCCCAGCATTTT. It codes for CASSFLGTGEQPQHF.

The chain uses TRBV7-2 and TRBJ1-5; 8 bases agree with TRBD1. Trimming at V came to 1 base and at J to 4 bases, leaving 6 bases not matched to a gene. Germline loops: CDR1 SGHTA, CDR2 FQGNSA. The CDR3 is 16 residues long. The CDR3 coding sequence is TGTGCCAGCAGCTTAGGGGACAGGAGAATTAATCAGCCCCAGCATTTT. Translated, it gives CASSLGDRRINQPQHF.

This rearrangement joins TRBV5-4 to TRBJ2-7; 10 bases agree with TRBD2. Per the germline V gene, CDR1 is SGHNT and CDR2 is YYREEE (reference sequence). The CDR3 sequence is 14 residues long. V was clipped by 1 base and J by 3 bases; unmatched bases: 1. The CDR3 DNA sequence: TGTGCCAGCAGCTTGCTAGCGGGAGACTACGAGCAGTACTTC. This translates into CASSLLAGDYEQYF.

This sequence joins TRBV29-1 and TRBJ1-1; D unclear. There are 14 residues in the CDR3. V lost 2 bases to trimming and J lost 1 base, with 11 bases between them. In germline, CDR1 is SQVTM, CDR2 ANQGSEA. The CDR3 DNA follows: TGCAGCGTTGAAACGGGCCAGGCGAACACTGAAGCTTTCTTT. It encodes CSVETGQANTEAFF. Filled out from reference TRBV29-1 and TRBJ1-1, the complete variable domain reads SAVISQKPSRDICQRGTSLTIQCQVDSQVTMMFWYRQQPGQSLTLIATANQGSEATYESGFVIDKFPISRPNLTFSTLTVSNMSPEDSSIYLCSVETGQANTEAFFGQGTRLTVV.

The chain carries TRBV14 and TRBJ1-2, with D possibly being TRBD1 (5 bases). The CDR3 consists of 15 residues. The germline CDR1 and CDR2 sequences are SGHDN and FVKESK. Trimming removed 1 base from V and 0 bases from J, with 9 bases in between. The CDR3 nucleotides are TGTGCCAGCAGCCAAGGTCCGACAGCTAACTATGGCTACACCTTC. It codes for CASSQGPTANYGYTF.

J is TRBJ1-4 and V is TRBV4-1, with D unclear. Germline CDR1 reads MGHRA; CDR2 reads YSYEKL. V lost 0 bases, J lost 0 bases, and 8 bases lay in between. The CDR3 length is 16 residues. CDR3 DNA sequence: TGCGCCAGCAGCCAAGAAGTGGCAGCAACTAATGAAAAACTGTTTTTT. Amino acids: CASSQEVAATNEKLFF.

The genes are TRBV6-6 and TRBJ1-2; the D gene is possibly TRBD1 (5 bases). This CDR3 has 14 amino acids. CDR1 MNHNY and CDR2 SVGAGI come from the germline V gene (reference sequence). Trimming removed 3 bases from V and 2 bases from J, with 10 bases in between. CDR3 in amino acids: CASSYAQGNYGYTF. The DNA for the CDR3 is TGTGCCAGCAGTTATGCCCAGGGAAACTATGGCTACACCTTC.

In this sample, this clone turned up a few times. This rearrangement joins TRBV18 to TRBJ1-1; TRBD1 might be the D (5 bases). The V and J ends lost 1 base and 1 base respectively, with 10 bases between them. CDR1 KGHSH and CDR2 LQKENI come from the germline V gene. CDR3 length: 15 residues. CDR3 sequence reads: CASSPRSGTNTEAFF. The CDR3 region has the DNA TGTGCCAGCTCACCACGATCAGGGACGAACACTGAAGCTTTCTTT.

This chain uses TRBV6-6 with TRBJ2-5; D gene unclear. V lost 2 bases and J 4 bases, leaving 5 bases between the germline ends. Germline values: CDR1 MNHNY, CDR2 SVGAGI (reference sequence). The CDR3 extends over 12 amino acids. This CDR3 reads CASSYTVETQYF. The CDR3 DNA is TGTGCCAGCAGTTACACTGTAGAGACCCAGTACTTC.

This chain joins TRBV7-2 and TRBJ1-2; 7 nucleotides agree with TRBD1. The CDR3 is made up of 13 amino acids. The V gene end was trimmed by 5 bases and the J gene end by 4 bases; junction bases not matched to a gene: 4. CDR1 and CDR2 from the germline V gene are SGHTA and FQGNSA. CDR3 coding DNA: TGTGCCAGCAGCCCCGGGACAGCCTATGGCTACACCTTC. Residues: CASSPGTAYGYTF.

This clone was detected a few times. V usage is TRBV7-9 and J usage is TRBJ1-1; D may be TRBD1 (5 bases). This CDR3 spans 15 amino acids. Germline assignment: CDR1 SEHNR and CDR2 FQNEAQ (reference sequence). V was cut by 6 bases and J by 2 bases, with 16 bases left in between. DNA for the CDR3: TGTGCCAGCAGTAACCCCGGGACGGCCAACACTGAAGCTTTCTTT. It specifies CASSNPGTANTEAFF.

The V call is TRBV6-5, the J call TRBJ1-1; tentatively, D is TRBD1 (5 bases). Trimming took 7 bases from V and 4 from J, leaving 19 bases between them. The CDR3 has 15 amino acids. The germline CDR1 and CDR2 sequences are MNHEY and SVGAGI. The CDR3 nucleotides are TGTGCCAGCACCACAGGAGGGGCGGGAGCCACTGAAGCTTTCTTT. Translating it yields CASTTGGAGATEAFF.

The V call is TRBV27, the J call TRBJ2-6; D gene uncertain. The CDR3 has 16 amino acids. V lost 7 bases and J 0 bases, leaving 13 bases between the germline ends. Germline values: CDR1 MNHEY, CDR2 SMNVEV (reference sequence). CDR3 amino acids: CASKAYITSGANVLTF. The DNA of the CDR3 is TGTGCCAGCAAGGCGTACATCACCTCTGGGGCCAACGTCCTGACTTTC.

This clone came up a few times. This sequence joins TRBV5-5 and TRBJ2-1, with TRBD2 matching over 8 bases. The CDR3 runs 15 residues. The V segment lost 3 bases and the J segment 6 bases; nucleotides outside the gene matches: 8. The V gene's germline CDR1 is SGHKS and CDR2 YYEKEE (reference sequence). The CDR3 DNA sequence: TGTGCCAGCAGCTCGGGACTAGAGCCTCTCAATGAGCAGTTCTTC. Amino acids: CASSSGLEPLNEQFF.

This clone was observed a handful of times. A read error may produce the germline difference seen at one junction end. This sequence joins TRBV19 and TRBJ2-1; 10 bases are shared with TRBD2. This CDR3 has 12 amino acids. Germline CDR1 and CDR2: LNHDA and SQIVND (reference sequence). The CDR3 coding sequence is TGTGCCAGTAGCCTACTAGCGGGGACCAAGCTCTTC. This encodes CASSLLAGTKLF.

The rearrangement links TRBV7-2 to TRBJ2-1; 8 positions agree with TRBD2. The junction had 9 bases not matched to a gene; V was cut back by 2 bases and J by 6 bases. Germline V gene lookup returns CDR1 SGHTA and CDR2 FQGNSA. CDR3 length equals 16 residues. In DNA form, the CDR3 reads TGTGCCAGCAGCTTACTCCCCGGGAGGGCAGGCAATGAGCAGTTCTTC. It specifies CASSLLPGRAGNEQFF. Complete variable domain (other parts from reference TRBV7-2 and TRBJ2-1): GAGVSQSPSNKVTEKGKDVELRCDPISGHTALYWYRQSLGQGLEFLIYFQGNSAPDKSGLPSDRFSAERTGGSVSTLTIQRTQQEDSAVYLCASSLLPGRAGNEQFFGPGTRLTVL.

The chain combines TRBV29-1 with TRBJ1-5; D not certain. Trimming took off 4 bases at V and 0 bases at J, with 10 bases between the two ends. Per germline, CDR1 SQVTM and CDR2 ANQGSEA. The CDR3 is 14 amino acids. The CDR3 DNA sequence: TGCAGCGTTGTGATGCAGGATAGCAATCAGCCCCAGCATTTT. Its protein is CSVVMQDSNQPQHF.

The chain joins TRBV10-2 to TRBJ2-5, with D possibly being TRBD1 (8 bases). The germline V gene encodes CDR1 WSHSY and CDR2 SAAADI. The CDR3 extends over 15 amino acids. Deletions cut 6 bases from V and 9 bases from J, with 23 bases between. CDR3 residues: CASRDTGGGIEAQYF. CDR3 DNA sequence: TGCGCCAGCAGGGATACAGGGGGGGGAATCGAGGCCCAGTACTTC.

There are a few counts of this clone. The CDR3 bases are TGTGCCAGCAGCTTAGACCCGCGGACCCAGTACTTC. Translated: CASSLDPRTQYF. The chain combines TRBV7-9 with TRBJ2-5; D call uncertain. V was clipped by 1 base and J by 7 bases, with 7 bases between them. CDR1 and CDR2 (germline): SEHNR, FQNEAQ (reference sequence). This CDR3 contains 12 residues.